Detailed here is one TCR beta chain. Libraries were prepared by immunoSEQ multiplex PCR; TCRdb keeps only in-frame clonotypes and omits some of them. The top ten clones hold 0.65% to 0.85% of a sample with some 25,000 clones, 85% to 90% of them seen once. The data are from a study of T cell changes during pregnancy in multiple sclerosis. This sequence was found in a female donor in good health, enrolled as a control in a pregnancy study. The sample here was CD4+ T cells from peripheral blood mononuclear cells, taken in the first trimester of pregnancy.

CDR3 DNA sequence: TGTGCCAGCAGCCAAGGACAGGTCTTTGGAAACACCATATATTTT. It translates to CASSQGQVFGNTIYF. The V gene is TRBV4-2, the J gene TRBJ1-3; weak D call: TRBD1 (6 bases). V was clipped by 1 base and J by 3 bases, with 10 bases between them. The CDR3 covers 15 residues. Looked up from germline, CDR1 is LGHNA and CDR2 is YNFKEQ.